This T cell receptor (beta chain) was found in a study of blood T cells in healthy people across ages. Germline V CDR1 and CDR2: SGHTA, FQGNSA. The CDR3 sequence is 17 residues long. J lost 5 bases, V lost 4 bases, and 9 bases had no gene match. Sample-barcoded 5' priming and a J-beta primer mix drove a second PCR of roughly 7 to 11 cycles. TCRdb reanalysed the 5' RACE reads using MiXCR and keeps one entry per CDR3 protein. The sample records around 1,800,000 distinct CDR3 sequences, about two fifths being singletons. The sample taken for sequencing was blood. The chain carries TRBV7-2 and TRBJ2-5; 14 bases are a match to TRBD2. The receptor's source is a human donor in good health. In DNA form, the CDR3 reads TGTGCCAGCAGCTCCGGGACTAGCGGGGGCCTCTTCGAGACCCAGTACTTC. The encoded protein is CASSSGTSGGLFETQYF.